Below are 15 T cell receptor beta chains sequenced from a single sample in a study of T cell responses to AZD1222 COVID-19 vaccine. The protocol was immunoSEQ multiplex PCR, while the TCRdb copy is restricted to in-frame clones and leaves out a portion. The data contain 150,000 to 200,000 clones, about 90% of them singletons. Here the sequenced sample was peripheral blood, taken 28 days after the second AZD1222 dose. All receptors come from an adult who received the AZD1222 COVID-19 vaccine.

V gene TRBV3-1 (or the pseudogene TRBV3-2) combines with J gene TRBJ2-5; D may correspond to TRBD1 or TRBD2 (5 bases each). Trimming removed 3 bases at V and 2 bases at J, with 16 bases between. Germline CDR1 and CDR2: LGHDT and YNNKEL (reference sequence). The CDR3 has 16 amino acids. The DNA for the CDR3 is TGTGCCAGCAGCCAGAGGACACCTTCGGGGCAAGAGACCCAGTACTTC. Translation: CASSQRTPSGQETQYF.

The chain employs TRBV6-5 and TRBJ1-4, with D uncertain. The ends were cut back, 0 bases at V and 8 bases at J, with 10 bases in the middle. Germline CDR1 and CDR2: MNHEY and SVGAGI. This CDR3 spans 14 amino acids. The CDR3 region is CASSYSPVGEKLFF. Here the CDR3 DNA reads TGTGCCAGCAGTTACTCCCCCGTTGGGGAAAAACTGTTTTTT.

This clone was seen just once. This chain uses TRBV5-1 with TRBJ1-2; D is undetermined. This CDR3 has 14 amino acids. CDR1 SGHRS and CDR2 YFSETQ come from the germline V gene. V was clipped by 2 bases and J by 2 bases, with 10 bases between them. CDR3 region: CASSLIAENYGYTF. DNA of the CDR3: TGCGCCAGCAGCTTAATTGCGGAGAACTATGGCTACACCTTC.

V and J are TRBV9 and TRBJ1-2, with D maybe TRBD1 (6 bases). CDR1 is SGDLS and CDR2 is YYNGEE in the germline V gene. Trimming removed 2 bases from V and 0 bases from J, with 8 bases in between. The length of the CDR3 is 14 residues. The CDR3 sequence is CASSVQGSNYGYTF. The CDR3 DNA follows: TGTGCCAGCAGCGTTCAGGGGTCTAACTATGGCTACACCTTC.

The chain employs TRBV3-1 (or the pseudogene TRBV3-2) and TRBJ1-4; D gene unclear. Germline V gene data show CDR1 as LGHDT and CDR2 as YNNKEL (reference sequence). The CDR3 is made up of 12 amino acids. Between the trimmed V and J ends, which lost 4 bases and 8 bases, there was a span of 8 bases. In DNA form, the CDR3 reads TGTGCCAGCAGCCGGATTATAGAAAAACTGTTTTTT. Its translation: CASSRIIEKLFF.

The rearrangement joins TRBV7-2 to TRBJ1-6; D possibly corresponds to TRBD1 (6 bases). CDR3 size: 15 residues. Between the trimmed V and J ends, which lost 5 bases and 7 bases, there was a span of 15 bases. The V gene's germline CDR1 is SGHTA and CDR2 FQGNSA. CDR3 region: CASSPGGGGNSPLHF. The DNA of the CDR3 is TGTGCCAGCAGCCCCGGCGGGGGCGGGAATTCACCCCTCCACTTT. Together with reference TRBV7-2 and TRBJ1-6, the CDR3 gives the full variable domain: GAGVSQSPSNKVTEKGKDVELRCDPISGHTALYWYRQSLGQGLEFLIYFQGNSAPDKSGLPSDRFSAERTGGSVSTLTIQRTQQEDSAVYLCASSPGGGGNSPLHFGNGTRLTVT.

The chain is built from TRBV4-3 and TRBJ1-3; D is possibly TRBD1 (5 bases). Germline V gene lookup returns CDR1 LGHNA and CDR2 YSLEER. The CDR3 runs 18 residues. Trimming stripped 0 bases from V and 0 bases from J, with 15 bases between. The CDR3 region is CASSQDLSGRSSGNTIYF. CDR3 bases: TGCGCCAGCAGCCAAGATTTATCGGGGCGGAGCTCTGGAAACACCATATATTTT.

The rearrangement uses TRBV7-3 and TRBJ2-2; D remains unclear. The length of the CDR3 is 12 residues. V lost 5 bases to trimming and J lost 3 bases, with 4 bases between them. Germline V gives CDR1 SGHTA, CDR2 FQGTGA. The CDR3 spells CASSPDTGELFF. CDR3 in DNA: TGTGCCAGCAGCCCCGACACCGGGGAGCTGTTTTTT.

CDR3 sequence reads: CASSLQGVSGYTF. CDR3 DNA sequence: TGTGCCAGCAGCTTGCAGGGGGTCAGTGGCTACACCTTC. The chain recombines TRBV5-6 with TRBJ1-2, with TRBD1 matching over 7 bases. With V trimmed by 1 base and J by 7 bases, 4 bases remained unmatched. This CDR3 contains 13 residues. Germline assignment: CDR1 SGHDT and CDR2 YYEEEE.

This chain links TRBV10-1 with TRBJ2-1; 14 bases fit TRBD2. The junction had 10 bases not matched to a gene; V was cut back by 2 bases and J by 10 bases. The germline V gene encodes CDR1 WNHNN and CDR2 SYGVQD (reference sequence). There are 17 residues in the CDR3. CDR3 DNA sequence: TGCGCCAGCAGTGAGGGGCCGGGACTAGCGGGAGTAGACGAGCAGTTCTTC. The encoded protein is CASSEGPGLAGVDEQFF.

This clone was seen at least ten times. J is TRBJ2-7 and V is TRBV11-2, with TRBD1 identical over 7 bases. Germline V lookup: CDR1 SGHAT, CDR2 FQNNGV. The CDR3 totals 17 residues. V was clipped by 5 bases and J by 4 bases; unmatched bases: 17. The DNA for the CDR3 is TGTGCCAGCAGCCAAATCCAGGGGGTGAGGGCTAGGTACGAGCAGTACTTC. Amino acids: CASSQIQGVRARYEQYF.

The CDR3 DNA reads TGTGCCAGCGGGGGGGGTGCAGGAAACACCATATATTTT. It specifies CASGGGAGNTIYF. The gene calls are TRBV12-3 or TRBV12-4 and TRBJ1-3, with a possible D match to TRBD1 (5 bases). V was clipped by 8 bases and J by 4 bases, with 12 bases between them. CDR3 length equals 13 residues.

V gene TRBV18 combines with J gene TRBJ2-3; D may match TRBD1 or TRBD2 (6 bases each). Germline-derived CDR1 and CDR2 are KGHSH and LQKENI. V was trimmed by 4 bases and J by 0 bases, leaving 8 bases between them. The CDR3 contains 14 residues. CDR3 coding DNA: TGTGCCAGCTCACGGGGGGCGAGCACAGATACGCAGTATTTT. This codes for CASSRGASTDTQYF.

The chain joins TRBV7-9 to TRBJ1-1; D is undetermined. The CDR3 contains 14 residues. The V end was cut by 3 bases, the J end by 1 base, with 9 bases between. CDR1 and CDR2 from the germline V gene are SEHNR and FQNEAQ (reference sequence). The CDR3 nucleotides read TGTGCCAGCAGCTTGGCGTGGGGGAACACTGAAGCTTTCTTT. Its protein product is CASSLAWGNTEAFF.

The V gene is TRBV19, the J gene TRBJ1-2; 7 nucleotides align to TRBD1. The CDR3 extends over 16 amino acids. Germline trimming cut 6 bases from V and 2 bases from J; bases unmatched to any gene: 12. Looked up from germline, CDR1 is LNHDA and CDR2 is SQIVND (reference sequence). The CDR3 nucleotides read TGTGCCAGTAGGAGCCCGGGGACAGCGATGAACTATGGCTACACCTTC. Protein: CASRSPGTAMNYGYTF.